What follows describes a single TCR beta chain. Other DNA sequences in this specimen translate into the identical CDR3. This entry comes from a study of blood T cell repertoires in COVID-19. Overall study context: Sample material is recorded as cDNA or gDNA derived from T cells, B-cell-depleted T cells, or PBMCs.

The CDR3 is 13 amino acids. In germline, CDR1 is GTSNPN, CDR2 SVGIG (reference sequence). Trimming left V 0 bases short and J 1 base short, with 6 bases between. In the original workflow: By means of reference gene primer amplification, nucleated cell counts were estimated. Only in-frame clones appear in the TCRdb table, and some are missing; sequencing was by immunoSEQ multiplex PCR. V and J calls and clone size come straight from that table; D and trimming were deduced from the DNA. The sample has under 200,000 clones, roughly 86% seen once. This study enrolled people aged about 18 to 95 from about 24 US geographic areas. Clinical histories supplied by participants themselves formed the basis of cohort assignment.

This sequence originates from a man between 35 and 55 years old with acute COVID-19. What was sequenced was PBMCs or T cells enriched from blood (not recorded which). V gene TRBV30 combines with J gene TRBJ1-1; D is ambiguous. CDR3 residues: CAWSVGGNTEAFF. In DNA form, the CDR3 reads TGTGCCTGGAGTGTGGGAGGGAACACTGAAGCTTTCTTT.